This TCR beta chain appears in the sequencing data of a study of beta chain features in type 1 diabetes. The CDR3 runs to 15 residues. Germline lookup yields CDR1 SGDLS and CDR2 YYNGEE. V was pared by 4 bases and J by 4 bases, with 8 bases of the junction left unmatched. Broader study findings: A greater similarity of naive, central memory and Treg TCRB repertoires was seen among patients than among healthy donors.

As every portion of the isolated RNA was reverse transcribed, the sequencing read expressed TCRB transcripts. Each sample of naive, central memory or regulatory T cells had, on average, approximately 4 million reads. Data came from immunoSEQ multiplex PCR; TCRdb stores just in-frame clones and leaves some out. The sample lists 200,000 to 250,000 clones, about 63% occurring once. Via the markers CD45RO/CCR7/CD25/CD127/CD95/CD27, stem cell-like memory, regulatory, central memory and naive CD4+ cells were sorted. With regard to this clone: The antigen remains unidentified.

The sequence derives from a man aged 25 to 45 in good health. The chain links TRBV9 to TRBJ2-7, with TRBD2 identical over 10 bases. Sequencing was done on a sample of naive CD4+ T cells from blood. The DNA for the CDR3 is TGTGCCAGCAGCCCACACTCTAGCGGGAGATACGAGCAGTACTTC. Translating gives CASSPHSSGRYEQYF.